The 26 T cell receptor beta chains reported below all come from one sample, sequenced in a study of T cells expressing NK-cell markers. TCRdb processed the 5' RACE reads again and assigns one entry to each CDR3 protein, with no DNA. The sample table includes a few hundred thousand distinct CDR3 sequences. The sequencing input was blood T cells: a sorted CD56 or NKG2C T cell subset, CD4+ or CD8+ T cells, or bulk PBMC T cells (not recorded which). These receptors were collected from a young man in good health.

This chain uses TRBV30 with TRBJ2-7; TCRdb gives TRBD1 as the D gene, but with no DNA this cannot be confirmed. The CDR3 spans 16 residues. Looked up from germline, CDR1 is GTSNPN and CDR2 is SVGIG (reference sequence). CDR3 sequence: CAWSGAAKSLFYEQYF.

The chain links TRBV5-1 to TRBJ1-2. CDR1 is SGHRS, CDR2 YFSETQ, per germline. The CDR3 consists of 14 residues. The CDR3 loop reads CASSLVGLNYGYTF.

The chain joins TRBV12-3 or TRBV12-4 to TRBJ2-1; the TRBD1 assignment by TCRdb is unverifiable without DNA. This CDR3 spans 15 amino acids. CDR3 loop: CASSQTGMDYNEQFF.

The V and J genes are TRBV12-3 or TRBV12-4 and TRBJ1-4; TCRdb's D gene call, TRBD1, goes unchecked for lack of DNA. CDR3 size: 15 residues. The CDR3: CASSLSGTQNEKLFF.

CDR3 in amino acids: CASSEMTGSSYEQYF. V and J are TRBV5-1 and TRBJ2-7; TCRdb's assignment of TRBD1 cannot be checked, as there is no DNA. The germline gives CDR1 SGHRS, CDR2 YFSETQ. This CDR3 is built from 15 residues.

The V call is TRBV4-2, the J call TRBJ2-1; TCRdb's D call of TRBD2 is untestable without DNA. CDR1 is LGHNA and CDR2 is YNFKEQ in the germline V gene. This CDR3 spans 17 amino acids. The CDR3 sequence: CASSQDTRTSGYNEQFF.

The chain has TRBV12-3 or TRBV12-4 and TRBJ2-7; there is no DNA to check the TCRdb D call of TRBD2. This CDR3 spans 15 amino acids. CDR3 in amino acids: CASSPIAGATYEQYF.

CDR3 sequence: CAWSVTSGTYNEQFF. The J gene is TRBJ2-1, the V gene TRBV30; TCRdb picks TRBD2, but there is no DNA to check that call. Germline CDR1 GTSNPN, CDR2 SVGIG (reference sequence). CDR3 length: 15 amino acids.

This chain uses TRBV3-1 with TRBJ2-2. The CDR3 contains 14 residues. Germline values: CDR1 LGHDT, CDR2 YNNKEL (reference sequence). The CDR3 protein is CASSQVTGPGELFF.

This rearrangement joins TRBV6-4 to TRBJ1-5. The CDR3 loop spans 14 amino acids. The germline CDR1 and CDR2 sequences are MRHNA and SNTAGT. The CDR3 loop reads CASSDGDSNQPQHF.

CDR3 protein: CASSTPLGGNNEQFF. The chain recombines TRBV7-9 with TRBJ2-1; TCRdb indicates TRBD1, and absent DNA this call remains unverified. Germline V lookup: CDR1 SEHNR, CDR2 FQNEAQ (reference sequence). The CDR3 is made up of 15 amino acids.

V and J are TRBV20-1 and TRBJ2-5; TCRdb reports TRBD2, a call that lacks DNA to check it against. This CDR3 has 11 amino acids. Germline CDR1 reads DFQATT; CDR2 reads SNEGSKA (reference sequence). The CDR3: CSASPRKTQYF.

The chain carries TRBV12-3 or TRBV12-4 and TRBJ1-5; TCRdb names TRBD1, which stays unverified in the absence of DNA. The length of the CDR3 is 12 residues. The CDR3 here is CATQGVEQPQHF.

The rearrangement links TRBV5-1 to TRBJ2-1; TCRdb's assignment of TRBD2 cannot be checked, as there is no DNA. The germline CDR1 and CDR2 sequences are SGHRS and YFSETQ. The CDR3 runs to 16 residues. This chain's CDR3 is CASSLAGTSHVDEQFF.

The chain is built from TRBV5-1 and TRBJ2-1; absent DNA, TCRdb's TRBD1 call cannot be checked. Germline V CDR1 and CDR2: SGHRS, YFSETQ. This CDR3 comprises 15 residues. The CDR3 loop is CASSDGTASYNEQFF. Complete variable domain (other parts from reference TRBV5-1 and TRBJ2-1): KAGVTQTPRYLIKTRGQQVTLSCSPISGHRSVSWYQQTPGQGLQFLFEYFSETQRNKGNFPGRFSGRQFSNSRSEMNVSTLELGDSALYLCASSDGTASYNEQFFGPGTRLTVL.

The V call is TRBV25-1, the J call TRBJ2-1; as DNA is missing, the TRBD2 call by TCRdb cannot be tested. The CDR3 length is 16 residues. Germline V gene sequence: CDR1 MGHDK, CDR2 SYGVNS. The chain's CDR3 is CASSERRTGGGNEQFF.

V usage is TRBV6-2 or TRBV6-3 and J usage is TRBJ1-1. The germline V gene encodes CDR1 MNHEY and CDR2 SVGEGT. CDR3 length: 14 amino acids. The CDR3 is CASSPVAGGFVAFF.

This chain uses TRBV24-1 with TRBJ2-2; TCRdb's assignment of TRBD2 cannot be checked, as there is no DNA. The CDR3 has 17 residues. Germline CDR1 KGHDR, CDR2 SFDVKD. The CDR3 is CATSDVRLAGNTGELFF.

The chain combines TRBV3-1 with TRBJ2-3; TCRdb lists TRBD1, though no DNA is available to test this call. CDR1 and CDR2 from the germline V gene are LGHDT and YNNKEL (reference sequence). The CDR3 runs to 14 residues. CDR3 region: CASSPAGTGNTQYF.

The chain joins TRBV18 to TRBJ2-2; TCRdb gives TRBD2 as the D gene, but with no DNA this cannot be confirmed. The germline gives CDR1 KGHSH, CDR2 LQKENI. CDR3 length equals 17 residues. This CDR3 is CASSPSGAGGPYGELFF. The complete variable domain, with remaining parts taken from reference TRBV18 and TRBJ2-2, reads NAGVMQNPRHLVRRRGQEARLRCSPMKGHSHVYWYRQLPEEGLKFMVYLQKENIIDESGMPKERFSAEFPKEGPSILRIQQVVRGDSAAYFCASSPSGAGGPYGELFFGEGSRLTVL.

CDR3 sequence reads: CASSLGQAILDTQYF. This chain uses TRBV7-8 with TRBJ2-3; there is no DNA to check the TCRdb D call of TRBD1. The length of the CDR3 is 15 residues. CDR1 SGHVS and CDR2 FQNEAQ come from the germline V gene.

The V gene is TRBV29-1, the J gene TRBJ1-2. This CDR3 has 14 residues. Per germline, CDR1 SQVTM and CDR2 ANQGSEA. The CDR3 reads CSVEDWSANYGYTF.

This chain joins TRBV29-1 and TRBJ2-1; there is no DNA to check the TCRdb D call of TRBD2. The CDR3 loop spans 15 amino acids. Germline CDR1 reads SQVTM; CDR2 reads ANQGSEA. The CDR3: CSVEGGVGGLYEQFF.

CDR3 amino acids: CSVEGGSLTNYGYTF. The rearrangement links TRBV29-1 to TRBJ1-2; with no DNA, the TCRdb D assignment of TRBD1 cannot be verified. Germline V gene lookup returns CDR1 SQVTM and CDR2 ANQGSEA. The CDR3 covers 15 residues.

The V call is TRBV28, the J call TRBJ1-1; lacking DNA, the TRBD1 call made by TCRdb goes unchecked. Per the germline V gene, CDR1 is MDHEN and CDR2 is SYDVKM. This CDR3 is 14 amino acids long. The CDR3 sequence is CATLRGGLGAEAFF.

The chain has TRBV12-3 or TRBV12-4 and TRBJ2-7; checking the TCRdb D call of TRBD2 is not possible without DNA. This CDR3 contains 15 residues. CDR3 amino acids: CASSLDGSPSYEQYF.